This record covers a single T cell receptor (beta chain). In this sample, this clonotype turned up many times. Its binding antigen is unknown. Per-base qualities were not stored, and no clone one base away is much larger. The CDR3 runs 15 amino acids, cysteine and phenylalanine included. The read is trimmed to its CDR3 DNA, 45 bases read in frame from base 1. CDR1 MNHEY and CDR2 SVGAGI were looked up in the germline V gene. V lost 4 bases and J lost 6 bases; the stretch between them is 16 bases long. Library method: 5' RACE. Sequencer: Illumina HiSeq 2500. A second roughly 7 to 11 cycle PCR used a sample-barcoded 5' primer and a J-beta primer mix. A unique molecular identifier was introduced onto each TCR beta cDNA molecule by a template-switch 5' adaptor carrying 12 random nucleotides. Each sample yielded at least 3 million CDR3-containing paired-end reads. The Mint cDNA synthesis kit, primed by a TRBC-specific oligonucleotide, was used to synthesize first-strand cDNA from all RNA. All cDNA was treated with uracil-DNA glycosylase and then went through a first 18-cycle PCR with the universal primers M1SS and BC2_uni_R. In the authors' own workflow: For normalization, 1 million high-quality reads were randomly selected from each sample, with every read carrying a distinct molecular identifier. Reads sharing molecular identifiers were discarded rather than binned into consensus sequences. MiTCR, set to a Q25 quality threshold and the strictest error-elimination algorithm, was used for CDR3 identification, clonotype clustering and error correction. Lower-bound total TCR beta diversity was estimated with a nonparametric unseen species model using Euler transformation. TCRdb took the public reads, trimmed them with fastp at Q25, ran MiXCR for clone calling and kept in-frame beta chains. Each CDR3 protein gets just one entry, which takes the most common genes and DNA from the rows behind it. The V and J calls come from TCRdb's annotation, not from the publication. This sample comprises 630,000 or so distinct CDR3 sequences, approximately 30% of them detected only once. Approximately 15% of the sample lies in the top ten.

The donors were roughly 40 Caucasian individuals from Russia, aged roughly 6 to 100 years, who were systemically healthy. Approximately 9.7 milliliters of peripheral blood were drawn from each donor into EDTA-treated Vacutainer tubes. Ficoll-Paque density-gradient centrifugation was used to isolate PBMCs, with at least 6.5 million per sample. Total RNA, at least 5.5 micrograms per sample, was extracted from PBMCs with Trizol reagent. For every donor, flow cytometry on a PBMC aliquot measured the percentage of naive CD45RAhigh/CD27high T cells. This entry is derived from a study of blood T cells in healthy people across ages (dated by TCRdb to the mid-2010s). General notes on the study: In model experiments, template switching captured roughly one uniquely barcoded TCR beta cDNA molecule for every two T cells. The study measured age-related changes in TCR beta repertoire diversity using deep sequencing normalized with unique cDNA molecular identifiers. Donors were grouped into four age groups: young (average roughly 15 years), middle-aged (less than 40), aged (about 60) and long-lived (just over 80). To avoid experimental bias, donors of different ages were distributed randomly across sequencing lanes. Two additional independent replicas of 1 million unique cDNA reads from the same blood draw were analyzed for two donors (one aged 18 to 30 and one aged 80 or older).

Points the paper makes about the study in general: Observed TCR beta diversity per million T cells fell roughly linearly with age, and a significant reduction was already apparent by age about 36. There was a strong correlation between observed TCR beta diversity and the percentage of naive T cells measured by flow cytometry. Donor CMV infection status was unknown, potentially confounding age-related changes in expanded clonotypes. Compared with the aged group, the long-lived group had more naive CD4+ T cells, fewer expanded clones and increased TCR diversity, a pattern suggesting age selection. Bulk unsorted PBMC profiling prevented conclusive comparison of naive and antigen-experienced compartments. Estimates of total diversity from one million sequenced T cells were regarded as lower bounds and underestimates.

Sequenced material: blood. Here the chain combines TRBV6-5 and TRBJ2-1; the D gene assignment is perhaps TRBD1 or TRBD2, with each matching 7 bases. The sequence derives from a woman of 80 years or more in good health. Donor details come from another sample of the same person, matched by shared clones. The nucleotide sequence reads TGTGCCAGCAGTTTAAGCGCAGGGGGGGTCAATGAGCAGTTCTTC. The translation is CASSLSAGGVNEQFF.